This is a list of T cell receptor beta chains from one sample in a study of PD-1 blockade in classical Hodgkin lymphoma. The assay was immunoSEQ multiplex PCR, and TCRdb's table has in-frame clones only and misses some. Here the sample spans 15,000 to 20,000 clones, around 75% being singletons. The source was CD4+ T cells from blood, collected before the fourth cycle of nivolumab. Receptor source: a human donor with classical Hodgkin lymphoma. The CDR3 runs from the conserved cysteine through the conserved F or W. The D gene is left open where the match is weak.

d_gene,v_gene,j_gene,CDR3aa,CDR3nt
NA,TRBV9,TRBJ2-2,CASSVGALRVTGELFF,TGTGCCAGCAGCGTAGGGGCGTTACGGGTTACCGGGGAGCTGTTTTTT
NA,TRBV6-1,TRBJ2-6,CASSEFGDSGANVLTF,TGTGCCAGCAGTGAGTTTGGGGACTCTGGGGCCAACGTCCTGACTTTC
NA,TRBV6-5,TRBJ2-7,CASSTRRVSYEQYF,TGTGCCAGCAGTACTAGACGCGTATCCTACGAGCAGTACTTC
NA,TRBV15,TRBJ2-7,CATSRVAKSYEQYF,TGTGCCACCAGCAGAGTGGCAAAGTCCTACGAGCAGTACTTC
TRBD1,TRBV4-2,TRBJ2-1,CASSQEVTGAGNEQFF,TGTGCCAGCAGCCAAGAAGTTACAGGGGCGGGCAATGAGCAGTTCTTC
TRBD1,TRBV5-1,TRBJ1-2,CASSFTTGFYGYTF,TGCGCCAGCAGCTTCACGACAGGGTTCTATGGCTACACCTTC
NA,TRBV5-1,TRBJ2-5,CASSFSGETQYF,TGCGCCAGCAGCTTTAGCGGAGAGACCCAGTACTTC
NA,TRBV13,TRBJ1-3,CASSTSGGGNTIYF,TGTGCCAGCAGCACTAGTGGGGGTGGAAACACCATATATTTT
NA,TRBV4-1,TRBJ1-2,CASNPSQTNYGYTF,TGCGCCAGCAATCCAAGCCAGACTAACTATGGCTACACCTTC
NA,TRBV18,TRBJ2-6,CASSSGVGANVLTF,TGTGCCAGCTCATCAGGGGTGGGGGCCAACGTCCTGACTTTC
NA,TRBV10-3,TRBJ2-6,CAISAVGGAGANVLTF,TGTGCCATCAGCGCTGTAGGAGGTGCTGGGGCCAACGTCCTGACTTTC
TRBD2,TRBV9,TRBJ2-2,CASSPASGGALGGELFF,TGTGCCAGCAGCCCAGCTAGCGGGGGGGCCCTAGGCGGGGAGCTGTTTTTT
NA,TRBV12-5,TRBJ1-3,CASGLVRGERNTIYF,TGTGCTAGTGGTTTGGTCAGGGGAGAAAGAAACACCATATATTTT
NA,TRBV7-3,TRBJ2-2,CASSQQGRTGELFF,TGTGCCAGCAGCCAGCAGGGCCGCACCGGGGAGCTGTTTTTT
TRBD1,TRBV5-1,TRBJ1-2,CASSLTPGQDRYTF,TGCGCCAGCAGCTTAACCCCGGGACAGGACCGGTACACCTTC